The T cell receptor (beta chain) under discussion was sequenced for a study of blood T cell repertoires in COVID-19. Looking at the study overall: Samples taken during acute and convalescent COVID-19 were collected in the United States, Italy and Spain. The analysed material was cDNA or gDNA that came from T cells, B-cell-depleted T cells, or PBMCs.

Details on this clone: Mismatch with germline at one junction end may stem from a read error. At the DNA level, this CDR3 is encoded by other sequences in the same sample as well.

Per the original data handling: Quantification of nucleated cells was approximated via reference gene primer amplification. Produced via immunoSEQ multiplex PCR; TCRdb's table is partial and in-frame only. That table gives V, J and clone size, and the DNA gave D and trimming. This table holds under 200,000 clones, around 83% found once. This CDR3 contains 17 residues. Germline CDR1 is MNHEY and CDR2 is SMNVEV (reference sequence). This receptor was identified in a young man with acute or convalescent COVID-19. The sequenced sample was peripheral blood. The V gene is TRBV27, the J gene TRBJ2-1, with 7 bases that match TRBD1. The CDR3 protein is CASSLKRQGNFYNEQFF. The CDR3 DNA reads as TGTGCCAGTAGTTTAAAAAGACAGGGCAACTTCTACAATGAGCAGTTCTTC.